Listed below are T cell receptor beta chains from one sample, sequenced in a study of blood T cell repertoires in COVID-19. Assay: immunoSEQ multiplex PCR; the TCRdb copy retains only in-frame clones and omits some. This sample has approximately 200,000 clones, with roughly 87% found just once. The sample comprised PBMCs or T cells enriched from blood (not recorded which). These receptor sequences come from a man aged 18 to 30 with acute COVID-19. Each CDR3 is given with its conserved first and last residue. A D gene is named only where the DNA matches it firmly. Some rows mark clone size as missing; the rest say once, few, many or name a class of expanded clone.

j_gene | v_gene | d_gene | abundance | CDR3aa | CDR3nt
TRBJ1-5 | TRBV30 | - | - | CAWSVGWGGNQPQHF | TGTGCCTGGAGTGTAGGTTGGGGAGGCAATCAGCCCCAGCATTTT
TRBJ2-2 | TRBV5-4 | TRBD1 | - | CASSFRPGGKDTGELFF | TGTGCCAGCAGCTTCCGCCCAGGGGGCAAGGACACCGGGGAGCTGTTTTTT
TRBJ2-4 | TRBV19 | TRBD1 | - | CASSKGAGGAKNIQYF | TGTGCCAGTAGTAAGGGGGCAGGGGGAGCCAAAAACATTCAGTACTTC
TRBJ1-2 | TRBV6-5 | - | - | CASSYSSRDGYTF | TGTGCCAGCAGTTACTCGAGCAGGGATGGCTACACCTTC
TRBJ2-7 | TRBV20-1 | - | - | CSASPVGGDEQYF | TGCAGTGCTAGTCCGGTCGGAGGGGACGAGCAGTACTTC
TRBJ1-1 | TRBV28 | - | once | CASTSSGNTEAFF | TGTGCCAGTACATCCAGTGGCAACACTGAAGCTTTCTTT
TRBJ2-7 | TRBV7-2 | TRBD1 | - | CASSPRTGTYQPILYEQYF | TGTGCCAGCAGCCCCCGGACAGGGACCTACCAACCAATCCTATACGAGCAGTACTTC
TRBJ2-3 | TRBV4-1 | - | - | CASSQDQDTQYF | TGCGCCAGCAGCCAAGATCAAGATACGCAGTATTTT
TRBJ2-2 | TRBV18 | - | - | CASSLQGSGELFF | TGTGCCAGCTCACTTCAGGGATCCGGGGAGCTGTTTTTT
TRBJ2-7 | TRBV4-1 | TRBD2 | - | CASSQDPLAGVEQYF | TGCGCCAGCAGCCAAGATCCGCTAGCGGGAGTCGAGCAGTACTTC
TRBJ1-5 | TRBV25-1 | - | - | CASSELNSFLHF | TGTGCCAGCAGTGAACTTAACAGCTTTTTGCATTTT
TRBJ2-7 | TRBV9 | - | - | CASSVDNYEQYF | TGTGCCAGCAGCGTAGACAACTACGAGCAGTACTTC
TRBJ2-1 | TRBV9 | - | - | CASSALVLDNEQFF | TGTGCCAGCAGCGCACTAGTCCTAGACAATGAGCAGTTCTTC
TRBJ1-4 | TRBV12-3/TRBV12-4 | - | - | CASSSVLNEKLFF | TGTGCCAGCAGTTCCGTATTAAATGAAAAACTGTTTTTT
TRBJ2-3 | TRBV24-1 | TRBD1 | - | CATSDPPGQGNTDTQYF | TGTGCCACCAGTGATCCCCCGGGACAGGGGAACACAGATACGCAGTATTTT
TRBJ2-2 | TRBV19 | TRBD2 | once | CASSWTSSYTGELFF | TGTGCCAGTAGTTGGACTAGCTCGTACACCGGGGAGCTGTTTTTT
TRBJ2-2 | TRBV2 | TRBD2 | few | CASRLTGPGLAGVGGELFF | TGTGCCAGCAGATTGACAGGTCCGGGACTAGCGGGAGTTGGCGGGGAGCTGTTTTTT
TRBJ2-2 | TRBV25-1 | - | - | CASRRSGELFF | TGTGCCAGCAGGAGGTCCGGGGAGCTGTTTTTT
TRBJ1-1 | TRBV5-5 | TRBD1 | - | CASSSYRGLNTEAFF | TGTGCCAGCAGCTCTTACAGGGGCTTGAACACTGAAGCTTTCTTT
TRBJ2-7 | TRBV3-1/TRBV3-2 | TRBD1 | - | CASSQDGTGTGAYEQYF | TGTGCCAGCAGCCAAGATGGTACCGGGACAGGGGCCTACGAGCAGTACTTC
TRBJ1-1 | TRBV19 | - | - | CASSEQGEGNTEAFF | TGTGCCAGTAGTGAACAAGGGGAGGGGAACACTGAAGCTTTCTTT
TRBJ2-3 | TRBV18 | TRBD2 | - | CASSPKVAGGTDTQYF | TGTGCCAGCTCACCAAAAGTAGCGGGGGGCACAGATACGCAGTATTTT
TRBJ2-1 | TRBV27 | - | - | CASSFSSGPYNEQFF | TGTGCCAGCAGTTTTTCGAGCGGGCCCTACAATGAGCAGTTCTTC
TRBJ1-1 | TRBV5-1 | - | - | CASSTGGNTEAFF | TGCGCCAGCAGCACGGGGGGGAACACTGAAGCTTTCTTT
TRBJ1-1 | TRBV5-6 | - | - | CASSLVGAVWTEAFF | TGTGCCAGCAGCTTGGTGGGGGCGGTGTGGACTGAAGCTTTCTTT
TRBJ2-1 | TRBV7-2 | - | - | CASSELQGSYNEQFF | TGTGCCAGCAGCGAATTACAGGGCTCCTACAATGAGCAGTTCTTC
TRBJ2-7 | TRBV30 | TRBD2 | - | CAWSVQAGYEQYF | TGTGCCTGGAGTGTACAAGCGGGGTACGAGCAGTACTTC
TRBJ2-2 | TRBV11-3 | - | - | CASSPTWRLRVGGELFF | TGTGCCAGCAGCCCTACCTGGCGGTTGAGGGTGGGCGGGGAGCTGTTTTTT
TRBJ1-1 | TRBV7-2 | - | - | CASSLEGITEAFF | TGTGCCAGCAGCTTAGAGGGGATCACTGAAGCTTTCTTT
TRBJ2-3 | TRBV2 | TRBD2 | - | CASRLAGGIDTQYF | TGTGCCAGCAGATTAGCGGGAGGTATAGATACGCAGTATTTT
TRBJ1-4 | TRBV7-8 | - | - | CASSLSGLNEKLFF | TGTGCCAGCAGCTTATCAGGATTGAATGAAAAACTGTTTTTT
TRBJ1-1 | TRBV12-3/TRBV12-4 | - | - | CASSSLPDTEAFF | TGTGCCAGCAGTTCCCTCCCGGACACTGAAGCTTTCTTT
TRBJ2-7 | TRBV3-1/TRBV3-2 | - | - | CASSHRDSPYEQYF | TGTGCCAGCAGCCACAGGGATAGCCCTTACGAGCAGTACTTC
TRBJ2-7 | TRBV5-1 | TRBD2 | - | CASSPTSGPTYEQYF | TGCGCCAGCAGCCCGACTAGCGGTCCGACCTACGAGCAGTACTTC
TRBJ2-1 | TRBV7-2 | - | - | CASSLLAPLSSYNEQFF | TGTGCCAGCAGCTTATTAGCGCCCCTGAGCTCCTACAATGAGCAGTTCTTC
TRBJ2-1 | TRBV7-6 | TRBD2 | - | CASSLETEERGSGNEQFF | TGTGCCAGCAGCTTAGAGACAGAGGAGCGGGGAAGTGGGAATGAGCAGTTCTTC
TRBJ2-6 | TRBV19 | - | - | CASSFDLVTYSGANVLTF | TGTGCCAGTAGTTTTGACCTAGTCACTTACTCTGGGGCCAACGTCCTGACTTTC
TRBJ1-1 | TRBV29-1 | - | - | CSVDRDLNTEAFF | TGCAGCGTTGACAGGGATTTAAACACTGAAGCTTTCTTT
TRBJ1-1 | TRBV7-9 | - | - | CASRMSSNTEAFF | TGTGCCAGCAGAATGAGTTCGAACACTGAAGCTTTCTTT
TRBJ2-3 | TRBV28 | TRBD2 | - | CASSLALAASTDTQYF | TGTGCCAGCAGTTTAGCCCTAGCGGCTAGCACAGATACGCAGTATTTT
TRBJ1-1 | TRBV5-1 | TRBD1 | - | CASRRTGEDTEAFF | TGCGCCAGCAGGAGGACAGGGGAGGACACTGAAGCTTTCTTT